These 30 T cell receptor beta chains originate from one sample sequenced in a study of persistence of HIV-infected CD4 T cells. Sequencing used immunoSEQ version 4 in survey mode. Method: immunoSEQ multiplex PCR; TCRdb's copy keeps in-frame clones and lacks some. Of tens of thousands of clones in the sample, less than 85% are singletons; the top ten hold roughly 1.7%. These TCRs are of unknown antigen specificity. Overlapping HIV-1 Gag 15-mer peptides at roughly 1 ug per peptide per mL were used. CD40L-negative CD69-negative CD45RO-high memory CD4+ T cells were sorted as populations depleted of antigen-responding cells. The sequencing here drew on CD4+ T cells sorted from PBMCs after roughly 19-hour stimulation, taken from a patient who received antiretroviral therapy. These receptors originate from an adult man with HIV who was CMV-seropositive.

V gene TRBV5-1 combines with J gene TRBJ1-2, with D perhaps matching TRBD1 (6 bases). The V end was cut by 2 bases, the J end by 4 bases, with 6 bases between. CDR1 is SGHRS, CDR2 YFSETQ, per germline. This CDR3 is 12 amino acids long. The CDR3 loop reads CASSLQGYGYTF. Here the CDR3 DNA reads TGCGCCAGCAGCTTACAGGGCTATGGCTACACCTTC.

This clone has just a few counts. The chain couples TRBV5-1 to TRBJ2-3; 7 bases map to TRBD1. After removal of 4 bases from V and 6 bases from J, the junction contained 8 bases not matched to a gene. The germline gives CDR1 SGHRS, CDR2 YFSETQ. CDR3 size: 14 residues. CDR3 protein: CASSPDRVDDTQYF. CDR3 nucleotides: TGCGCCAGCAGCCCAGACAGGGTCGATGATACGCAGTATTTT.

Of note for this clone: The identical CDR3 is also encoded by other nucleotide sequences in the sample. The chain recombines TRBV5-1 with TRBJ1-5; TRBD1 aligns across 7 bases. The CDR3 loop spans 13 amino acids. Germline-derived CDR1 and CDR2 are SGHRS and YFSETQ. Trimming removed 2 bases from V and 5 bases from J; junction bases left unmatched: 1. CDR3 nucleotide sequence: TGCGCCAGCAGCTTAGGACAGGATCAGCCCCAGCATTTT. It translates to CASSLGQDQPQHF.

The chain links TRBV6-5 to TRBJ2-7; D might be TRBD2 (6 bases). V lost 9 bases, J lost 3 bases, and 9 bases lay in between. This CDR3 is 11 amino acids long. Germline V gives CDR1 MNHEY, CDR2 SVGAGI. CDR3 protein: CASREFYEQYF. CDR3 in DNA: TGTGCCAGTCGGGAGTTCTACGAGCAGTACTTC.

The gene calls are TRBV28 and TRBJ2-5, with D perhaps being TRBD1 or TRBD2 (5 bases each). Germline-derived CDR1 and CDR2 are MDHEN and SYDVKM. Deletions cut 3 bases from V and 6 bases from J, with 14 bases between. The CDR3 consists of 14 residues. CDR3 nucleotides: TGTGCCAGCAGTTTGTCATCGGGGCTTCAGACCCAGTACTTC. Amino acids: CASSLSSGLQTQYF.

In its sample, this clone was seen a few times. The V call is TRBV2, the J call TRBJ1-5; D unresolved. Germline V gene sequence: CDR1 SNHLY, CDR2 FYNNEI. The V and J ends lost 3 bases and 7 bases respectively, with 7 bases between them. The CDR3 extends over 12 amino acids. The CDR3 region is CASSERRQPQHF. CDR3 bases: TGTGCCAGCAGTGAGCGGCGGCAGCCCCAGCATTTT.

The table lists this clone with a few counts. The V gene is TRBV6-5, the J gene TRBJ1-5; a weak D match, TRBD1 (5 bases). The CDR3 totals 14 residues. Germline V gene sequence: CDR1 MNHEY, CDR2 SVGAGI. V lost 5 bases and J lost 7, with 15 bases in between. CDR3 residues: CASSRQYPGQPQHF. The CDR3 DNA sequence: TGTGCCAGCAGTCGACAGTACCCGGGGCAGCCCCAGCATTTT.

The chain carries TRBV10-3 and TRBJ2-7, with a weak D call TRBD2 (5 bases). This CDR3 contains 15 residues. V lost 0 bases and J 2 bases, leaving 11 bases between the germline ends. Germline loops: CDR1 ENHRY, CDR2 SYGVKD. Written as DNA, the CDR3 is TGTGCCATCAGTGAGTCGGGAGCCGGGACCTACGAGCAGTACTTC. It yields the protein CAISESGAGTYEQYF.

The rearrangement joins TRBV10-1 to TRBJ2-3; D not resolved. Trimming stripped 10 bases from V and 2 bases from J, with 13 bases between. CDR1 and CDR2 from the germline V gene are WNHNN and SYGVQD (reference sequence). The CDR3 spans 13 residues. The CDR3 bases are TGCGCCACCTCACAAATAGTCACAGATACGCAGTATTTT. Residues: CATSQIVTDTQYF.

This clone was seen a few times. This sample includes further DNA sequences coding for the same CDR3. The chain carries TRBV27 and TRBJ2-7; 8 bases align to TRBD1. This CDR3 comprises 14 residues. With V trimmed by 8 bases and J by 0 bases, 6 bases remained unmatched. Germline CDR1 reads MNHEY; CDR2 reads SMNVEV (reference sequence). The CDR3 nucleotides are TGTGCCAGCCGCTTGGGGACAGGCTCCTACGAGCAGTACTTC. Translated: CASRLGTGSYEQYF.

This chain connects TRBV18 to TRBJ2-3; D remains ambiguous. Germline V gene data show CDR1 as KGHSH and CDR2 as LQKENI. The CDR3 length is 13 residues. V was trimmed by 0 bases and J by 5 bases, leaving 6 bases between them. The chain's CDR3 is CASSPPIRDTQYF. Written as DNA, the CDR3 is TGTGCCAGCTCACCACCGATAAGAGATACGCAGTATTTT.

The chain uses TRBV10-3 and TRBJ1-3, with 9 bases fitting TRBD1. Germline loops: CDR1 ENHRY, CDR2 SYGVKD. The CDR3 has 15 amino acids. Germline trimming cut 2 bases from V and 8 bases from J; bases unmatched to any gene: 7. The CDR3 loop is CAISERVTGGHTIYF. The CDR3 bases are TGTGCCATCAGTGAGAGAGTGACAGGGGGTCACACCATATATTTT.

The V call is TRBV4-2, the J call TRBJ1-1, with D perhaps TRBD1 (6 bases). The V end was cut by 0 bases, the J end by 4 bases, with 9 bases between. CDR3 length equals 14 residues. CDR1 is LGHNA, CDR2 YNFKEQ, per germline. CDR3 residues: CASSQELGGTEAFF. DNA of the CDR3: TGTGCCAGCAGCCAAGAATTAGGGGGCACTGAAGCTTTCTTT.

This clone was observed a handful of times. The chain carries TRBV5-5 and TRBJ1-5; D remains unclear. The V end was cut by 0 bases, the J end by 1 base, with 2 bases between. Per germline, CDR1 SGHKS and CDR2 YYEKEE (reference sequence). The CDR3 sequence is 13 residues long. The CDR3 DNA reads TGTGCCAGCAGCTTGGACAGCAATCAGCCCCAGCATTTT. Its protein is CASSLDSNQPQHF.

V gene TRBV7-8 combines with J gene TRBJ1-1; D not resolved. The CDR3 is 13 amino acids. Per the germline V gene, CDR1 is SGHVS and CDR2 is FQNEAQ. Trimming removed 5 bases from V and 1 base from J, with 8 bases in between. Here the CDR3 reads CASSLHPNTEAFF. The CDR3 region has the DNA TGTGCCAGCAGCCTCCATCCGAACACTGAAGCTTTCTTT.

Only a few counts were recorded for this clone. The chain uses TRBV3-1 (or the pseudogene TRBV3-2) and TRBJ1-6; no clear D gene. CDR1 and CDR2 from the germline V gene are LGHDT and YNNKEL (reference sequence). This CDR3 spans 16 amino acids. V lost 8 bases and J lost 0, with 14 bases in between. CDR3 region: CASREDRLSYNSPLHF. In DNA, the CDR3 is TGTGCCAGCCGGGAGGACCGACTCTCCTATAATTCACCCCTCCACTTT.

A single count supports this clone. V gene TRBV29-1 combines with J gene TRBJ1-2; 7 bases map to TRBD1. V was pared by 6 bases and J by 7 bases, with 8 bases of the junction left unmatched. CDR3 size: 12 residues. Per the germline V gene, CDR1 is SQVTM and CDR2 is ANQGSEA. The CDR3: CSVATGAAGYTF. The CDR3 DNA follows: TGCAGCGTAGCCACAGGGGCTGCTGGCTACACCTTC. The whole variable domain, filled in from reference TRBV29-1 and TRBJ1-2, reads SAVISQKPSRDICQRGTSLTIQCQVDSQVTMMFWYRQQPGQSLTLIATANQGSEATYESGFVIDKFPISRPNLTFSTLTVSNMSPEDSSIYLCSVATGAAGYTFGSGTRLTVV.

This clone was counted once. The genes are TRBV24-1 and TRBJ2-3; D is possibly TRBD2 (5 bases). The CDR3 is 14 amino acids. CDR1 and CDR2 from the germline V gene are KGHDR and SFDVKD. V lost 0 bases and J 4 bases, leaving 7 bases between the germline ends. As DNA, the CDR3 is TGTGCCACCAGTGATTTGTCGAGGGCAGATACGCAGTATTTT. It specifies CATSDLSRADTQYF.

The CDR3 bases are TGTGCCAGCAGCTTGGGGACGGTAAGCTCCTACAATGAGCAGTTCTTC. This sequence encodes CASSLGTVSSYNEQFF. The chain uses TRBV5-8 and TRBJ2-1, with D unclear. Trimming pared 0 bases from V and 0 bases from J, leaving 10 bases between. Germline values: CDR1 SGHTS, CDR2 YDEGEE. CDR3 length: 16 amino acids.

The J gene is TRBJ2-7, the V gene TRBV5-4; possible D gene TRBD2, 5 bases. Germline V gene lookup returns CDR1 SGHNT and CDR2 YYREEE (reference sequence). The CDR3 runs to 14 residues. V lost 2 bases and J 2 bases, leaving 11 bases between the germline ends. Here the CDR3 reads CASSFDPGTYEQYF. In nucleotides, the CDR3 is TGTGCCAGCAGCTTTGACCCGGGAACCTACGAGCAGTACTTC.

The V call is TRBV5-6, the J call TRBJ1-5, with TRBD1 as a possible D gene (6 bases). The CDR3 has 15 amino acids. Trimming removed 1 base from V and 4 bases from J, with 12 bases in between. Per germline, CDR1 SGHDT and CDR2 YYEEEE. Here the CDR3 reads CASSLWAGVNQPQHF. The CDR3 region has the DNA TGTGCCAGCAGCTTGTGGGCAGGGGTTAATCAGCCCCAGCATTTT.

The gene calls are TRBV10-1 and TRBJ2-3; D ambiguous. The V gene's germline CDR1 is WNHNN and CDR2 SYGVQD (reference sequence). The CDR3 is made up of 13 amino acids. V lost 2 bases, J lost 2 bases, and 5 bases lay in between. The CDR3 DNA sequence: TGCGCCAGCAGTGAGAGTCCCACAGATACGCAGTATTTT. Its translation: CASSESPTDTQYF.

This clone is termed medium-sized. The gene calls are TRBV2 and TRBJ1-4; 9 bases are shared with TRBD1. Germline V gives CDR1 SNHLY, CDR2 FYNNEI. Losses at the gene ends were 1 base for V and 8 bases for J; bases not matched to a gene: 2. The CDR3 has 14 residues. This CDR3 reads CASSEGTGVEKLFF. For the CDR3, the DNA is TGTGCCAGCAGTGAAGGGACAGGGGTCGAAAAACTGTTTTTT.

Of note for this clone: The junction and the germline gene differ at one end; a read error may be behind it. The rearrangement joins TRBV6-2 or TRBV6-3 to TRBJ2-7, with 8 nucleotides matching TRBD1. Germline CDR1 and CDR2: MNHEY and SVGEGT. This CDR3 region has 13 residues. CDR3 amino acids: CASSYSKVSGGLF. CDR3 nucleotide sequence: TGTGCCAGCAGTTACTCGAAAGTGTCAGGGGGCCTCTTC.

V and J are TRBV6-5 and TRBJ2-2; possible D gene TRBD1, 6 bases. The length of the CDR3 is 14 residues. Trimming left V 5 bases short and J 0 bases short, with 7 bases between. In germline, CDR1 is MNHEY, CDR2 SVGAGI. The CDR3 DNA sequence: TGTGCCAGCAGTAGGACAGCGAACACCGGGGAGCTGTTTTTT. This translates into CASSRTANTGELFF.

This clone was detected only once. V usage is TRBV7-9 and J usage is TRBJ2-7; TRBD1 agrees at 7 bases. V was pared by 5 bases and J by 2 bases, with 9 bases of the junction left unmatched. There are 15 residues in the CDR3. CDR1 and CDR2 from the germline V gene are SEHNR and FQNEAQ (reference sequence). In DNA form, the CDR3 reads TGTGCCAGCAGCGGTTTACAGGGGAGAACCTACGAGCAGTACTTC. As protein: CASSGLQGRTYEQYF.

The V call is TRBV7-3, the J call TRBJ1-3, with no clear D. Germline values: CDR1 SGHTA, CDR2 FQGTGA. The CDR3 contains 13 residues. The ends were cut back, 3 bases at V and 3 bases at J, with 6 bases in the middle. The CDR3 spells CASSFKGGNTIYF. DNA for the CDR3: TGTGCCAGCAGCTTTAAAGGTGGAAACACCATATATTTT.

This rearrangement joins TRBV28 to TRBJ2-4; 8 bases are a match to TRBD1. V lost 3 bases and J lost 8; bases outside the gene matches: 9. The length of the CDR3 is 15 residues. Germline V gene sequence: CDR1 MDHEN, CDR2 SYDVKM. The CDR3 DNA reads TGTGCCAGCAGTTTGCAGGGGGCGAATGGGTACATTCAGTACTTC. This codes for CASSLQGANGYIQYF.

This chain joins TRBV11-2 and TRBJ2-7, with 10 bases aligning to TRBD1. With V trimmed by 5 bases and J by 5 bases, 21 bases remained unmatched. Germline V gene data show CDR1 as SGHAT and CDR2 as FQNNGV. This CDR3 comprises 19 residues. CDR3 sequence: CASSAPGTGVLTGPNEQYF. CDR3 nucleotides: TGTGCCAGCAGCGCCCCGGGGACAGGGGTTCTTACGGGACCGAACGAGCAGTACTTC.

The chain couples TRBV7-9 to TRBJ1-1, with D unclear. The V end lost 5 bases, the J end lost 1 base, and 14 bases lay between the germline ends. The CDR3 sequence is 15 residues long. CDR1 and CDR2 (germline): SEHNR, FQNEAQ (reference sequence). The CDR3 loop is CASSPAHASNTEAFF. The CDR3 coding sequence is TGTGCCAGCAGCCCGGCCCACGCATCGAACACTGAAGCTTTCTTT.